The 11 T cell receptor beta chains reported below all come from one sample, sequenced in a study of T cell repertoires in cytomegalovirus infection (dated by TCRdb to the late 2010s). Their antigens remain unidentified. The run used an Illumina HiSeq 1500. The raw public reads went through TCRdb reprocessing: fastp at Q25, MiXCR clone calling, in-frame beta chains kept. Each CDR3 protein gets just one entry, which takes the most common genes and DNA from the rows behind it. The sample table shows more than 45,000 distinct CDR3 sequences, and 15% to 25% are seen once. The leading ten clones occupy 55% to 65% of the sample. The treatment or condition label, read with the paper, signifies: in vitro stimulation with specific CMV peptide epitopes to enrich CMV-specific T cells. Here the sequenced sample was CD8+ T cells from cultured PBMCs, taken from culture after CMV antigen stimulation. The receptors come from a human donor in good health (CMV status not recorded). Some clones in this sample may be carry-over from other donors' samples.

This chain connects TRBV7-8 to TRBJ2-2, with 7 bases lining up with TRBD2. The germline gives CDR1 SGHVS, CDR2 FQNEAQ. This CDR3 has 16 residues. With V trimmed by 4 bases and J by 0 bases, 5 bases remained unmatched. This chain's CDR3 is CASSYRLASNTGELFF. CDR3 DNA: TGTGCCAGCAGCTACCGACTAGCCTCGAACACCGGGGAGCTGTTTTTT.

The chain employs TRBV7-2 and TRBJ2-1; 13 positions agree with TRBD2. Unmatched junction bases numbered 12, after V lost 5 bases and J lost 8 bases. Germline V CDR1 and CDR2: SGHTA, FQGNSA. This CDR3 comprises 17 residues. Written as DNA, the CDR3 is TGTGCCAGCAGCCCACGACTAGCGGGAGGTTTAATAGATGAGCAGTTCTTC. It translates to CASSPRLAGGLIDEQFF.

The genes are TRBV11-3 and TRBJ1-1; D gene uncertain. The ends were cut back, 0 bases at V and 3 bases at J, with 8 bases in the middle. From germline, CDR1 is SGHNT and CDR2 YENEEA. The CDR3 loop spans 14 amino acids. CDR3: CASSLDRIHTEAFF. CDR3 nucleotides: TGTGCCAGCAGCTTAGACAGAATCCACACTGAAGCTTTCTTT.

The sample holds many counts of this clonotype. The rearrangement uses TRBV19 and TRBJ1-1, with unresolved D. The CDR3 has 17 amino acids. V gave up 3 bases and J gave up 0 bases, with 17 bases separating them. Germline assignment: CDR1 LNHDA and CDR2 SQIVND (reference sequence). CDR3 region: CASSISRRRNMNTEAFF. The CDR3 coding sequence is TGTGCCAGTAGTATCAGTCGACGGAGGAACATGAACACTGAAGCTTTCTTT.

This clonotype turned up a few times. V usage is TRBV5-6 and J usage is TRBJ2-7; TRBD1 agrees at 10 bases. This CDR3 spans 14 amino acids. Trimming cost V 6 bases and J 2 bases; bases outside gene matches: 5. Germline V lookup: CDR1 SGHDT, CDR2 YYEEEE. The CDR3 spells CASIGQGEAYEQYF. DNA for the CDR3: TGTGCCAGCATCGGACAGGGGGAGGCCTACGAGCAGTACTTC.

The chain has TRBV7-9 and TRBJ1-2; 8 bases align to TRBD1. There are 15 residues in the CDR3. Losses at the gene ends were 0 bases for V and 6 bases for J; bases not matched to a gene: 6. CDR1 is SEHNR and CDR2 is FQNEAQ in the germline V gene (reference sequence). CDR3 nucleotides: TGTGCCAGCAGCTTAGCAACAGGGGGGAAGGATGGCTACACCTTC. As protein: CASSLATGGKDGYTF. Filled out from reference TRBV7-9 and TRBJ1-2, the complete variable domain reads DTGVSQNPRHKITKRGQNVTFRCDPISEHNRLYWYRQTLGQGPEFLTYFQNEAQLEKSRLLSDRFSAERPKGSFSTLEIQRTEQGDSAMYLCASSLATGGKDGYTFGSGTRLTVV.

This chain links TRBV7-9 with TRBJ2-7; the D gene could be TRBD1 or TRBD2 (6 bases each). V was clipped by 5 bases and J by 0 bases, with 11 bases between them. CDR3 size: 14 residues. The V gene's germline CDR1 is SEHNR and CDR2 FQNEAQ (reference sequence). The CDR3 protein is CASSQGGNSYEQYF. For the CDR3, the DNA is TGTGCCAGCAGCCAAGGGGGGAACTCCTACGAGCAGTACTTC.

The chain carries TRBV28 and TRBJ2-3; 10 bases align to TRBD2. The CDR3 sequence is 16 residues long. The ends lost 3 bases at V and 5 bases at J; junction bases unmatched: 8. The V gene's germline CDR1 is MDHEN and CDR2 SYDVKM. The CDR3 loop reads CASSFPTSGKGDTQYF. CDR3 bases: TGTGCCAGCAGTTTCCCCACTAGCGGGAAAGGAGATACGCAGTATTTT. The variable domain in full, with the rest retrieved from reference TRBV28 and TRBJ2-3, is DVKVTQSSRYLVKRTGEKVFLECVQDMDHENMFWYRQDPGLGLRLIYFSYDVKMKEKGDIPEGYSVSREKKERFSLILESASTNQTSMYLCASSFPTSGKGDTQYFGPGTRLTVL.

Here the CDR3 reads CASSYWGAEAFF. In nucleotides, the CDR3 is TGTGCCAGCAGTTATTGGGGGGCTGAAGCTTTCTTT. V is TRBV6-1 and J is TRBJ1-1; D is perhaps TRBD1 (5 bases). The CDR3 is made up of 12 amino acids. Germline V CDR1 and CDR2: MNHNS, SASEGT. The V end lost 5 bases, the J end lost 6 bases, and 10 bases lay between the germline ends.

The chain couples TRBV6-6 to TRBJ2-7; D is undetermined. V dropped 5 bases and J dropped 2 bases, with 13 bases sitting between them. This CDR3 spans 14 amino acids. Germline values: CDR1 MNHNY, CDR2 SVGAGI (reference sequence). The CDR3 sequence is CASSTRTETYEQYF. DNA of the CDR3: TGTGCCAGCAGTACCCGGACGGAAACCTACGAGCAGTACTTC.

This rearrangement joins TRBV19 to TRBJ1-2; no definite D call. Germline V lookup: CDR1 LNHDA, CDR2 SQIVND (reference sequence). Deletions cut 10 bases from V and 5 bases from J, with 23 bases between. The CDR3 has 15 residues. The CDR3 DNA reads as TGTGCCACCTCCCCCGGCCCCAGCGGCGTATATGGCTACACCTTC. Translation gives CATSPGPSGVYGYTF.